This TCR beta chain was recorded in a study of TIL therapy for anti-PD-1-resistant metastatic lung cancer. The time point denotes: pre-treatment sample, taken before nivolumab and TIL therapy. The tumor samples were excised metastases, mostly pleural nodules or supraclavicular lymph nodes. Adults with stage 4 NSCLC were enrolled in a phase I trial. Per the germline V gene, CDR1 is SGDLS and CDR2 is YYNGEE. CDR3 length: 9 amino acids. V lost 7 bases and J lost 10, with 6 bases in between. Points from the study as a whole: Many TIL product clones were absent from baseline tumor, suggesting clonal contraction. This highly selected cohort may not generalize to typical lung cancer patients.

Sequencing used immunoSEQ v3. The repertoire was sequenced with immunoSEQ multiplex PCR; TCRdb's copy has only in-frame clones and lacks some. Of around 6,700 clones in the sample, 60% to 65% are singletons; the top ten hold approximately 8.4%. Concerning this clone: Its antigen is currently unknown.

This specimen consisted of tumor tissue, obtained at baseline. The source is a person aged 25 to 85 with non-small cell lung cancer. The V call is TRBV9, the J call TRBJ2-1; D not certain. CDR3 loop: CASGWEQFF. The DNA of the CDR3 is TGTGCCAGCGGTTGGGAGCAGTTCTTC. Full variable domain (rest looked up from reference TRBV9 and TRBJ2-1): DSGVTQTPKHLITATGQRVTLRCSPRSGDLSVYWYQQSLDQGLQFLIQYYNGEERAKGNILERFSAQQFPDLHSELNLSSLELGDSALYFCASGWEQFFGPGTRLTVL.